This T cell receptor (beta chain) stems from a study of CD8 T cells in ankylosing spondylitis. Whole-study results and caveats: Ankylosing spondylitis blood seemed to carry a telltale TCR beta motif made of roughly eight highly homologous variants. Earlier reports found some motif variants in synovial fluid and blood in reactive arthritis. The clones that were linked to disease were reported to be significantly enriched in matched synovial fluid samples from ankylosing spondylitis patients.

With molecular barcodes, quantitative 5'-RACE was used to make the TCR beta libraries. TCRdb itself ran the 5' RACE reads through MiXCR, one entry per CDR3 protein. The table includes 300,000 to 400,000 distinct CDR3 sequences, 20% to 25% detected once. Unmatched junction bases numbered 5, after V lost 1 base and J lost 3 bases. Germline CDR1 is SGHTA and CDR2 is FQGTGA. CDR3 length: 16 residues. Comment on this clonotype: Antigen unknown.

The sequence was obtained from a male donor with ankylosing spondylitis or in good health (not recorded which). Sequenced input: blood, either unsorted or a sorted T cell fraction (not recorded which). The V call is TRBV7-3, the J call TRBJ2-1; 8 bases line up with TRBD2. CDR3 DNA: TGTGCCAGCAGCTTAATGAGCGGGGGCCTCTACAATGAGCAGTTCTTC. Translation: CASSLMSGGLYNEQFF.